This TCR beta chain was recovered during a study of T cell repertoires and leukemia-associated antigens (dated by TCRdb to between 2018 and 2021). With regard to the full study: Per sample, about 5.1 to 7 million read pairs and roughly 3 to 5.0 million effective reads were obtained, for roughly 16.1 million effective reads in total. Using in vitro peptide stimulation of healthy T cells, the study sought to determine the antigen recognized by a TCR Vbeta21 clone earlier detected in CML patients.

TRIzol reagent was used to extract total RNA from the cultured T cells. 5' rapid amplification of cDNA ends (5'RACE) was used to amplify TCRbeta libraries from RNA. Library concentration and integrity were checked with Qubit, an Agilent instrument, and quantitative PCR before sequencing. Sequencing of qualified libraries was performed on Illumina HiSeq or MiSeq by a commercial service provider. Per the original workflow: MiXCR version 1.8.2 was used to identify TCR sequences in each sample. To qualify, a clone needed a CDR3 longer than four amino acids, an in-frame nucleotide length, and no stop codon. An effective read was defined as a read containing the complete CDR3 structure. Expanded clones were validated by RT-PCR with 24 Vbeta primers, GeneScan spectratyping, and Sanger sequencing. TCRdb cleaned the public reads at Q25 with fastp, built clones with MiXCR and kept in-frame beta chains. Each CDR3 protein gets just one entry, which takes the most common genes and DNA from the rows behind it. It is TCRdb's table, rather than the study itself, that gives the V and J calls and clone size. The sample data list more than 12,000 distinct CDR3 sequences, and roughly 40% of these were observed just once. The ten largest clonotypes hold about 10% of the sample.

Remarks on this clonotype: Its antigen is still unknown. Germline and junction disagree at one end, which may indicate a read error.

The CDR3, cysteine through phenylalanine, is 14 amino acids long. Only the CDR3 region is kept as DNA, spanning 42 bases read in frame from base 1. Sequences LNHNV (CDR1) and YYDKDF (CDR2) are obtained from the germline V gene (reference sequence). The research as a whole found: The antigen specificity and function of the expanded clones were not directly tested, and further investigation of both was required. Numbers of Vbeta genes (approximately 65), Jbeta genes (more than 12), VDJ rearrangements and unique CDR3s did not differ significantly among the four groups.

CD3+ T cells were first rested overnight at less than 3 million cells/mL in RPMI 1640 without fetal bovine serum. Following the manufacturer's instructions, MACS immunomagnetic beads were used to pull CD3+ T cells out of the PBMCs. Specimen: CD3+ T cells sorted from blood and cultured. The chain is assembled from TRBV15 and TRBJ2-2; the D gene is perhaps TRBD2, from 7 matching bases. The TCR originated in a female donor in good health. The DNA reads TGTGCGACCAGCAGTGGGAGGGGGGCGCGGGAGCTGTTTTTT. Its translation reads: CATSSGRGARELFF.